The following is a T cell receptor (beta chain) sequence with its context. Its antigen remains unknown. Described treatment: some 19 received Ad26.COV2.S at low or high dose, single or two shots; 5 received placebo; per-sample allocation not given. The samples were gathered on day 63 after the first injection of vaccine or placebo. An adult of 18-55 years in Boston served as donor. This CDR3 region has 15 residues. Germline V gene lookup returns CDR1 MNHEY and CDR2 SVGAGI. V was cut by 5 bases and J by 0 bases, with 14 bases left in between. The entry originates in a study of Ad26.COV2.S vaccination and SARS-CoV-2 variants. Findings and limits, study-wide: Vaccine and placebo recipients had comparable breadth of non-spike TCRs.

Clones were sequenced by immunoSEQ multiplex PCR, and TCRdb holds only the in-frame ones, with some missing. The data hold approximately 300,000 clones, with over 80% observed a single time. This TCR was sampled from a person between 18 and 59 years old who received the Ad26.COV2.S COVID-19 vaccine or a placebo. The sample here was peripheral blood, taken in a trial of Ad26.COV2.S vaccine versus placebo. The chain uses TRBV6-5 and TRBJ2-7; D possibly uses TRBD1 or TRBD2 (5 bases each). CDR3 sequence (DNA): TGTGCCAGCAGTCTCCAGTCAGGGAGCTCCTACGAGCAGTACTTC. This codes for CASSLQSGSSYEQYF.